Listed below are T cell receptor beta chains from one sample, sequenced in a study of blood T cell repertoires in COVID-19. Assay: immunoSEQ multiplex PCR; the TCRdb copy retains only in-frame clones and omits some. Found here are nearly 200,000 clones, approximately 85% of them singletons; the top ten hold 4.5% to 5.5%. The specimen sequenced was peripheral blood. These receptor sequences come from a woman in her sixties or seventies with active or convalescent COVID-19. Both conserved end residues are part of each CDR3. D genes are given only for firm matches. Expanded clones are given a class, and other clones once, few, many or no size at all.

v_gene,j_gene,d_gene,abundance,CDR3nt,CDR3aa
TRBV24-1,TRBJ2-1,TRBD1,.,TGTGCCACCAGTGACGCGACAGGGGGCTCTTACAATGAGCAGTTCTTC,CATSDATGGSYNEQFF
TRBV7-3,TRBJ2-1,TRBD2,.,TGTGCCAGCAACCGCTTGGGACTAGGAAGCAATGAGCAGTTCTTC,CASNRLGLGSNEQFF
TRBV15,TRBJ2-1,TRBD1,.,TGTGCCACCAGCAGAGATCCGGACAGGGGGAATGAGCAGTTCTTC,CATSRDPDRGNEQFF
TRBV19,TRBJ2-5,TRBD2,.,TGTGCCAGTAGTATAGGCCTAGCGGGACTTCAAGAGACCCAGTACTTC,CASSIGLAGLQETQYF
TRBV6-5,TRBJ2-2,TRBD2,medium-sized,TGTGCGCGGGGTAGCGGGAGGGACGACACCGGGGAGCTGTTTTTT,CARGSGRDDTGELFF
TRBV27,TRBJ1-1,.,once,TGTGCCAGCAGTTTAGCGACTCATTCCCCCAAGGTTGAAGCTTTCTTT,CASSLATHSPKVEAFF
TRBV29-1,TRBJ1-1,TRBD1,.,TGCAGCGTTTGGACAGGGACTAACACTGAAGCTTTCTTT,CSVWTGTNTEAFF
TRBV5-1,TRBJ2-5,.,.,TGCGCCAGCAGCGCAGACGGGGATCGGGCGGAGACCCAGTACTTC,CASSADGDRAETQYF
TRBV18,TRBJ2-1,.,few,TGTGCCAGCTCAAAGCGACCCACTAATGAGCAGTTCTTC,CASSKRPTNEQFF
TRBV30,TRBJ1-2,.,few,TGTGCCTGGAGTGTGGCGGGGCCCTATGGCTACACCTTC,CAWSVAGPYGYTF
TRBV27,TRBJ2-7,TRBD1,few,TGTGCCAGCAGTTTAAAGCCGGGACAGGGGTTCTACGAGCAGTACTTC,CASSLKPGQGFYEQYF
TRBV13,TRBJ2-7,TRBD2,.,TGTGCCAGCAGCTCCCTCGGGACTAGCCCGTACGAGCAGTACTTC,CASSSLGTSPYEQYF
TRBV28,TRBJ1-4,.,.,TGTGCCAGCAGTTCCCCCGGGAAGGGAACAACTAATGAAAAACTGTTTTTT,CASSSPGKGTTNEKLFF
TRBV29-1,TRBJ2-3,.,once,TGCAGCGCTAGGGGGTTCACAGATACGCAGTATTTT,CSARGFTDTQYF
TRBV2,TRBJ2-1,.,.,TGTGCCAGCAGTGAAGGTTGGAGCGACGTTGAGCAGTTCTTC,CASSEGWSDVEQFF
TRBV9,TRBJ2-6,.,.,TGTGCCAGCAGCGGCCGGGGTTTCTCTGGGGCCAACGTCCTGACTTTC,CASSGRGFSGANVLTF
TRBV18,TRBJ1-2,.,.,TGTGCCAGCTCACCACAGGGTACAGGGATCGAGGCTAACTATGGCTACACCTTC,CASSPQGTGIEANYGYTF
TRBV6-1,TRBJ2-3,.,.,TGTGCCAGCAGTGAAGCGCAGGGGCAGATCACAGATACGCAGTATTTT,CASSEAQGQITDTQYF
TRBV6-5,TRBJ1-2,.,.,TGTGCCAGCCGACCCGACGGGGTTCAAGGCTACACCTTC,CASRPDGVQGYTF
TRBV7-3,TRBJ2-1,.,few,TGTGCCAGCAGCTTAAGCCCCGGGGTTGCAAACAATGAGCAGTTCTTC,CASSLSPGVANNEQFF
TRBV7-9,TRBJ2-3,.,.,TGTGCCAGCAACGGGATCACAGATACGCAGTATTTT,CASNGITDTQYF
TRBV2,TRBJ1-2,.,.,TGTGCCAGCAGTGGGAGGACGACTTCTCTCTATGGCTACACCTTC,CASSGRTTSLYGYTF
TRBV7-8,TRBJ2-2,.,few,TGTGCCAGCAGCTTGACAGAGAACACCGGGGAGCTGTTTTTT,CASSLTENTGELFF
TRBV30,TRBJ1-4,.,.,TGTGCCTGGAGTAAGCAGGGTAGCACTAATGAAAAACTGTTTTTT,CAWSKQGSTNEKLFF
TRBV7-8,TRBJ2-7,TRBD2,.,TGTGCCAGCAGCTGGATTGCTAGCGGGGTCTCCTACGAGCAGTACTTC,CASSWIASGVSYEQYF
TRBV3-1/TRBV3-2,TRBJ2-7,TRBD2,.,TGTGCCAGCAGCCGACCGGGACTAAATTACGAGCAGTACTTC,CASSRPGLNYEQYF
TRBV19,TRBJ2-4,.,.,TGTGCCAGTAGTAATGGACAGTTCTTAAACATTCAGTACTTC,CASSNGQFLNIQYF
TRBV5-1,TRBJ1-1,.,once,TGCGCCAGCAGTTCTGGACTGCCGAACACTGAAGCTTTCTTT,CASSSGLPNTEAFF
TRBV5-6,TRBJ1-1,.,.,TGTGCCAGCAGCTTGGACGCGGGGACTGAAGCTTTCTTT,CASSLDAGTEAFF
TRBV12-3/TRBV12-4,TRBJ2-5,.,.,TGTGCCAGCAGTTTACTAGAAGAAGAGACCCAGTACTTC,CASSLLEEETQYF
TRBV15,TRBJ1-1,.,.,TGTGCCACCAGCAGAGATAAAAACACTGAAGCTTTCTTT,CATSRDKNTEAFF
TRBV28,TRBJ2-6,TRBD1,.,TGTGCCAGCAGACTCCGATTGACAGGGACTGGGGCCAACGTCCTGACTTTC,CASRLRLTGTGANVLTF
TRBV6-5,TRBJ1-4,TRBD1,.,TGTGCCAGCTCACAGGGGACTAATGAAAAACTGTTTTTT,CASSQGTNEKLFF
TRBV11-2,TRBJ2-1,.,.,TGTGCCAGCAGCTTAGATCTCTACTCTGAGCAGTTCTTC,CASSLDLYSEQFF
TRBV5-1,TRBJ2-7,TRBD2,.,TGCGCCAGCAGCTTTAGCGGGGGCTCCTACGAGCAGTACTTC,CASSFSGGSYEQYF
TRBV6-5,TRBJ2-2,TRBD2,once,TGTGCCAGTTATCGCGGGAGTAACACCGGGGAGCTGTTTTTT,CASYRGSNTGELFF
TRBV4-2,TRBJ1-4,TRBD1,.,TGTGCCAGCAGCCAGGCGGACAGGGGAACTAATGAAAAACTGTTTTTT,CASSQADRGTNEKLFF
TRBV19,TRBJ1-4,TRBD1,.,TGTGCCAGTAGTATATCAAACAGGGGAAGGGAAAAACTGTTTTTT,CASSISNRGREKLFF
TRBV6-2/TRBV6-3,TRBJ2-1,TRBD2,.,TGTGCCAGCAGTCGCGGACTAGCGGGACGGGATGAGCAGTTCTTC,CASSRGLAGRDEQFF
TRBV12-3/TRBV12-4,TRBJ1-5,.,.,TGTGCCAGCAGTTTAGAGAGAAATCAGCCCCAGCATTTT,CASSLERNQPQHF
TRBV19,TRBJ1-5,TRBD1,.,TGTGCCACCAGGGACAGGGGAAATAGCAATCAGCCCCAGCATTTT,CATRDRGNSNQPQHF